This T cell receptor beta chain came from a study of blood T cell dynamics during melanoma immunotherapy. Study summary: Standard first-line treatment here was pembrolizumab or nivolumab plus ipilimumab in metastatic melanoma.

The time point denotes: pre-treatment baseline. DNA loading was fixed at 350 ng for all bulk PBMC samples. Libraries were prepared by immunoSEQ multiplex PCR; TCRdb keeps only in-frame clonotypes and omits some of them. The sample lists about 9,700 clones, about 85% occurring once. The specimen comprised blood, sampled from a patient treated with checkpoint blockade. This clonotype was sampled from a human donor with melanoma.

In DNA, the CDR3 is TGTGCCAGCAGCTTCGAGGGTCGGAATCAGCCCCAGCATTTT. Protein: CASSFEGRNQPQHF. V is TRBV7-8 and J is TRBJ1-5, with D unresolved. With 3 bases removed from V and 4 bases from J, the gap between germline ends came to 10 bases. This CDR3 contains 14 residues. Per the germline V gene, CDR1 is SGHVS and CDR2 is FQNEAQ. The variable domain in full, completed from reference TRBV7-8 and TRBJ1-5, reads GAGVSQSPRYKVAKRGQDVALRCDPISGHVSLFWYQQALGQGPEFLTYFQNEAQLDKSGLPSDRFFAERPEGSVSTLKIQRTQQEDSAVYLCASSFEGRNQPQHFGDGTRLSIL.